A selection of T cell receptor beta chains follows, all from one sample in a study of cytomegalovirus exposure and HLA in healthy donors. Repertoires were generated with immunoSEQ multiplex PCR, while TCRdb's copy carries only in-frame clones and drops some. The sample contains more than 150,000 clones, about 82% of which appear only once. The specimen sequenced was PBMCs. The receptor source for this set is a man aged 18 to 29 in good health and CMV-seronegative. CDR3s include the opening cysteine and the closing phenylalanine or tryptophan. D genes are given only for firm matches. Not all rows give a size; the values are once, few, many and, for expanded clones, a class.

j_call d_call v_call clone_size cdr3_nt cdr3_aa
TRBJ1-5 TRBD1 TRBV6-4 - TGTGCCAGCAGCGGCGGACAGGGAAGCCATAGCAATCAGCCCCAGCATTTT CASSGGQGSHSNQPQHF
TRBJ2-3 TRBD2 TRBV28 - TGTGCCAGCAGTTTACCTTCGAGGGAGGGCCTCGGAGATACGCAGTATTTT CASSLPSREGLGDTQYF
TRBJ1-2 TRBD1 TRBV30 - TGTGCCTGGAGTGTTCGACAGGGGGCGGATGGCTACACCTTC CAWSVRQGADGYTF
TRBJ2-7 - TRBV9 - TGTGCCAGCAGCGTAGGGGACTGGAGCTCCTACGAGCAGTACTTC CASSVGDWSSYEQYF
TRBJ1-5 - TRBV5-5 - TGTGCCAGCAGCTTGGGGGGCGAAGGCAATCAGCCCCAGCATTTT CASSLGGEGNQPQHF
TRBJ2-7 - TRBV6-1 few TGTGCCAGCAGTGTCGGGGAGACCTACGAGCAGTACTTC CASSVGETYEQYF
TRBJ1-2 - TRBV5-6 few TGTGCCAGCAGCTTGGCCGGAAGGGGCGTCTATGGCTACACCTTC CASSLAGRGVYGYTF
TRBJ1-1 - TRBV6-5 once TGTGCCAGCAGGGCGCCCGGGTTGAACACCGAAGCTTTCTTT CASRAPGLNTEAFF
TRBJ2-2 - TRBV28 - TGTGCCAGCAGTTTATGGGACAGAGACACCGGGGAGCTGTTTTTT CASSLWDRDTGELFF
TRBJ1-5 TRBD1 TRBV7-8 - TGTGCCAGCAGCTTAGTGGACAGGGGCTGGGGCAATCAGCCCCAGCATTTT CASSLVDRGWGNQPQHF
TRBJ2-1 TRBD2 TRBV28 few TGTGCCAGCCACCCGGGGGGGGGCTACAATGAGCAGTTCTTC CASHPGGGYNEQFF
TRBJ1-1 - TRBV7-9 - TGTGCCAGCAGCTTACAGAACACTGAAGCTTTCTTT CASSLQNTEAFF
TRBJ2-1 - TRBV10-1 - TGCGCCAGCAGTGATCCCCAGGGTTCCTACAATGAGCAGTTCTTC CASSDPQGSYNEQFF
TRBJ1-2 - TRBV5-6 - TGTGCCAGCAGCCCGGTGGAGCTAGCTAACTATGGCTACACCTTC CASSPVELANYGYTF
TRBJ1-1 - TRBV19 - TGTGCCAGTAGTATAGCCAGGGTAGGTGAAGCTTTCTTT CASSIARVGEAFF